The 2 T cell receptor beta chains listed next were all sequenced from one sample in a study of blood T cell repertoires in COVID-19. Profiling relied on immunoSEQ multiplex PCR, and the TCRdb table lists in-frame clones only, not all of them. The repertoire holds 200,000 to 300,000 clones, with approximately 85% as singletons. Input material: peripheral blood. Every receptor here comes from a woman aged 55-69 years with active or convalescent COVID-19.

The V and J genes are TRBV4-3 and TRBJ2-5, with D possibly matching TRBD2 (6 bases). CDR1 LGHNA and CDR2 YSLEER come from the germline V gene. CDR3 length: 14 amino acids. V was cut by 1 base and J by 4 bases, with 10 bases left in between. The CDR3 spells CASSQGLGGETQYF. The CDR3 nucleotides are TGCGCCAGCAGCCAAGGCCTCGGGGGAGAGACCCAGTACTTC.

The CDR3 spells CSVEDRARALDTQYF. The CDR3 region has the DNA TGCAGCGTTGAAGATAGGGCCAGGGCCCTGGATACGCAGTATTTT. This sequence joins TRBV29-1 and TRBJ2-3, with a possible D match to TRBD1 (5 bases). V was shortened by 0 bases and J by 6 bases, with 16 bases between the two germline ends. Germline CDR1 reads SQVTM; CDR2 reads ANQGSEA. The CDR3 length is 15 residues.